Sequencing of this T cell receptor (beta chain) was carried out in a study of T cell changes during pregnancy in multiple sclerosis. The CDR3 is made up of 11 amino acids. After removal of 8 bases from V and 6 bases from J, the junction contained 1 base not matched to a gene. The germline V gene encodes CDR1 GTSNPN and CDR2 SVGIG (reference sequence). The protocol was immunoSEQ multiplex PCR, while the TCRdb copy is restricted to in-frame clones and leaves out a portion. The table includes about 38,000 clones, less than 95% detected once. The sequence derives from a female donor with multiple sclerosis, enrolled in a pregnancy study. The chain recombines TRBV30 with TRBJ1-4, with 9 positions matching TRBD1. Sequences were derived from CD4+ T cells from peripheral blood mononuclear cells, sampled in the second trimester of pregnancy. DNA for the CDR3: TGTGCCAGACAGGGGGATGAAAAACTGTTTTTT. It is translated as CARQGDEKLFF.